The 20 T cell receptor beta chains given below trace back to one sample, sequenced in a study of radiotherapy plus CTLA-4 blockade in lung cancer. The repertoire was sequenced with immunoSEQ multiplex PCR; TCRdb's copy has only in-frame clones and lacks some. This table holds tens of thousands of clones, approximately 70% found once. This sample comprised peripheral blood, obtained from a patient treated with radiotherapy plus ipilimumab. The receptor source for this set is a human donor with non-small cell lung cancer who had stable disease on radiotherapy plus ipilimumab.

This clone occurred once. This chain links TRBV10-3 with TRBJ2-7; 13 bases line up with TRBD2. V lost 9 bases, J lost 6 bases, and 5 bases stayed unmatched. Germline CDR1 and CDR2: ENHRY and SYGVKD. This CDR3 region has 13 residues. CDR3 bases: TGTGCCATACGGGGGACTAGCGGGGTCGAGCAGTACTTC. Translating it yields CAIRGTSGVEQYF.

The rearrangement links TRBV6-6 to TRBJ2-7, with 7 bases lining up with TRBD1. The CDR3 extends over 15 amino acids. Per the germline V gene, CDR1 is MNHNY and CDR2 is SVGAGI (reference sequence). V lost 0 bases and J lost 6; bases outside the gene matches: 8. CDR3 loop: CASSYSYTGATEQYF. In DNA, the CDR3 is TGTGCCAGCAGTTACTCGTATACAGGGGCGACCGAGCAGTACTTC.

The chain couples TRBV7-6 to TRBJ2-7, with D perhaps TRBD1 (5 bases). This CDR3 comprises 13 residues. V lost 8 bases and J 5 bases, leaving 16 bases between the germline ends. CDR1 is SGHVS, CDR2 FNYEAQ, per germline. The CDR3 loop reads CASGGWQGNEQYF. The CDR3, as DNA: TGTGCCAGCGGCGGTTGGCAGGGCAACGAGCAGTACTTC.

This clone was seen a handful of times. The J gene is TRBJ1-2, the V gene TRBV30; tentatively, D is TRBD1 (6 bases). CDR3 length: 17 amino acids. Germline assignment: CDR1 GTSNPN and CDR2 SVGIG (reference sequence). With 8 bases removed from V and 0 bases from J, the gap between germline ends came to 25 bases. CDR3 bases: TGTGCCCTCTCGACAGGCCCTCTCGGGGAGACTAACTATGGCTACACCTTC. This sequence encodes CALSTGPLGETNYGYTF.

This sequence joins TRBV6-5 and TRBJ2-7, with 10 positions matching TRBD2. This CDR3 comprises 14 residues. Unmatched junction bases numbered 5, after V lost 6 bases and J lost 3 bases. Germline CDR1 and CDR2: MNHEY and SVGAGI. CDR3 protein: CASRQAGGNYEQYF. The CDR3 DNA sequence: TGTGCCAGCAGGCAAGCGGGGGGGAACTACGAGCAGTACTTC.

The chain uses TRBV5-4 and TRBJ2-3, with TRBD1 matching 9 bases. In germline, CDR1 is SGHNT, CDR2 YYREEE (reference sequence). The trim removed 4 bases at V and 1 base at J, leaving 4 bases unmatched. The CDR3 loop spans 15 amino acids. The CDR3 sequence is CASSPTGGGTDTQYF. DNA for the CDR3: TGTGCCAGCAGCCCGACAGGGGGTGGCACAGATACGCAGTATTTT.

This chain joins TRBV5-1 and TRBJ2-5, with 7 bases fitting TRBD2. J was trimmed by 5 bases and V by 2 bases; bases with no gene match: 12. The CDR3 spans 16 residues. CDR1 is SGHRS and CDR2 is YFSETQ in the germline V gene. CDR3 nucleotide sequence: TGCGCCAGCAGCTTAGGGTCTAGCGGAAAGGGGGAGACCCAGTACTTC. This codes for CASSLGSSGKGETQYF.

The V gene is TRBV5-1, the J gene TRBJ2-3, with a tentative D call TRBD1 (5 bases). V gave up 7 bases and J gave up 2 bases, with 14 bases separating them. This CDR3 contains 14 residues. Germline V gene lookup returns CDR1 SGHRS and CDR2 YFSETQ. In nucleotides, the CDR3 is TGCGCCAGCCAGGAGCAAGGGGTCACAGATACGCAGTATTTT. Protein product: CASQEQGVTDTQYF.

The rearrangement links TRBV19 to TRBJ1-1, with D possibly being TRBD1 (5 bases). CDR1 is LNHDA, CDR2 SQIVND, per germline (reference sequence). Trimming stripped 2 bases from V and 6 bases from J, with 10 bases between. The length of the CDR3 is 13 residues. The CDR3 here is CASSILRGSEAFF. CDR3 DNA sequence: TGTGCCAGTAGTATATTGCGGGGCTCTGAAGCTTTCTTT.

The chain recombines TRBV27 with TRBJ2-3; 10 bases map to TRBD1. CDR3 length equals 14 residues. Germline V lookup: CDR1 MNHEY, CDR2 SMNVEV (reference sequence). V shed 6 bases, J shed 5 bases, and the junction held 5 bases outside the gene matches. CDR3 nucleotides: TGTGCCAGCAGGCGACAGGGGGCGAAAGATACGCAGTATTTT. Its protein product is CASRRQGAKDTQYF.

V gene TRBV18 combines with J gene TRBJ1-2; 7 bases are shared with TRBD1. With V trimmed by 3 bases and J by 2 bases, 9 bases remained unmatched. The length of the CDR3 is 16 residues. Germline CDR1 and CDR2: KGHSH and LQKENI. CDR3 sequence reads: CASSPQDRAVNYGYTF. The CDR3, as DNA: TGTGCCAGCTCACCCCAAGACAGGGCCGTCAACTATGGCTACACCTTC. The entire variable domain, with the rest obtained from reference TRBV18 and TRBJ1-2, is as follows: NAGVMQNPRHLVRRRGQEARLRCSPMKGHSHVYWYRQLPEEGLKFMVYLQKENIIDESGMPKERFSAEFPKEGPSILRIQQVVRGDSAAYFCASSPQDRAVNYGYTFGSGTRLTVV.

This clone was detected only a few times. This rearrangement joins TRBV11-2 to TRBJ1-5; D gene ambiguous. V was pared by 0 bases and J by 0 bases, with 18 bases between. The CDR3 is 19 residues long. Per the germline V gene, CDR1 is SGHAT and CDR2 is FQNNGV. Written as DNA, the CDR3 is TGTGCCAGCAGCTTAGACGCAATGGGCTTCAATTATAGCAATCAGCCCCAGCATTTT. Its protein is CASSLDAMGFNYSNQPQHF.

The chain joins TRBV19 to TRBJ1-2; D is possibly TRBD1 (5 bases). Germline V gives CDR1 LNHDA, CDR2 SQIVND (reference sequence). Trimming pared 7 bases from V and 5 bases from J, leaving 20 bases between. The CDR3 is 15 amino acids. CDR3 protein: CASTPMVGGRYGYTF. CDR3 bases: TGTGCCAGTACCCCCATGGTCGGGGGGAGGTATGGCTACACCTTC. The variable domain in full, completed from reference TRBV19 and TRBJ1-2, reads DGGITQSPKYLFRKEGQNVTLSCEQNLNHDAMYWYRQDPGQGLRLIYYSQIVNDFQKGDIAEGYSVSREKKESFPLTVTSAQKNPTAFYLCASTPMVGGRYGYTFGSGTRLTVV.

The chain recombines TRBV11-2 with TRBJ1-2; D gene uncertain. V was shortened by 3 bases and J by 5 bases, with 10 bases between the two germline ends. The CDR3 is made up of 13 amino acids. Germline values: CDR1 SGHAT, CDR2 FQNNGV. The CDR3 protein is CASSFSYRYGYTF. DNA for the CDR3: TGTGCCAGCAGCTTTAGCTATCGTTATGGCTACACCTTC.

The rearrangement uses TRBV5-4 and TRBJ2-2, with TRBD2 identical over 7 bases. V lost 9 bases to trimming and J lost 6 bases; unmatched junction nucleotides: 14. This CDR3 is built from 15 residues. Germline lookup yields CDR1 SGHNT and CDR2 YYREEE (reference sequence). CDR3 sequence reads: CATHDWGGSPGELFF. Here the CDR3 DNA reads TGTGCCACCCACGACTGGGGGGGGTCCCCCGGGGAGCTGTTTTTT.

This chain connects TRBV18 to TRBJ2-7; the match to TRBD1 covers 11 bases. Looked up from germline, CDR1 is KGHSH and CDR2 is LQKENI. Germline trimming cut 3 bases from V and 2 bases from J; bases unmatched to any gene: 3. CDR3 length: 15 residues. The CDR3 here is CASSPGTGGAYEQYF. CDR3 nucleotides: TGTGCCAGCTCACCGGGGACAGGGGGTGCCTACGAGCAGTACTTC.

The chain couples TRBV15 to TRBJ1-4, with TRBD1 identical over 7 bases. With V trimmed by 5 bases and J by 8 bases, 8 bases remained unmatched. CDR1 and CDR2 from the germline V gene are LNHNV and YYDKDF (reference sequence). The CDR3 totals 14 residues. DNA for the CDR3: TGTGCCACCAGCGGGTCAAAACAGGGGGAAAAACTGTTTTTT. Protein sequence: CATSGSKQGEKLFF.

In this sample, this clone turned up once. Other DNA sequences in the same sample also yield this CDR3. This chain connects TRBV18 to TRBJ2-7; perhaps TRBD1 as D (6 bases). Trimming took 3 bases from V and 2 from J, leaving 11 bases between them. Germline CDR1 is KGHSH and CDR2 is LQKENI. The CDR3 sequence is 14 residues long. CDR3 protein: CASSPPGQTYEQYF. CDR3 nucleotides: TGTGCCAGCTCACCTCCGGGACAAACCTACGAGCAGTACTTC.

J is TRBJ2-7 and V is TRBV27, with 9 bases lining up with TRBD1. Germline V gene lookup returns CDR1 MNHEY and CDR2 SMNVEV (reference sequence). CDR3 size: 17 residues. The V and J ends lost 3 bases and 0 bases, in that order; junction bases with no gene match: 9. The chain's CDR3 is CASSFRKGDRASYEQYF. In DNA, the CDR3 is TGTGCCAGCAGTTTCCGAAAAGGGGACAGGGCCTCCTACGAGCAGTACTTC.

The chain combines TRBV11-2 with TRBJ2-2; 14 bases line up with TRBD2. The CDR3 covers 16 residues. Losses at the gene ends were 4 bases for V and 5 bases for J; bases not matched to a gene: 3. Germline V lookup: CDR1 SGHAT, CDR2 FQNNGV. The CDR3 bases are TGTGCCAGCAGCTCTCGGACTAGCGGGGGGACCGGGGAGCTGTTTTTT. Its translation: CASSSRTSGGTGELFF.